This T cell receptor (beta chain) stems from a study of cytomegalovirus exposure and HLA in healthy donors. This PCR relied on a set of 60 Vbeta primers and 13 Jbeta primers. Data came from immunoSEQ multiplex PCR; TCRdb stores just in-frame clones and leaves some out. The table has under 200,000 clones, around 80% seen once. Whole-study findings and limits: The authors judged a highly shared variant cluster likely a sequencing artifact. Earlier results showed most TCR beta V segments being productive about 87% or about 30% of the time. Later analysis reportedly placed an Asian-associated ancestry cluster below the roughly 680-donor mean in N-insertions. V- and J-gene trimming of TCR beta was linked (in a later analysis) to a missense DCLRE1C variant.

This clone was recorded once. Its target is unknown. Trimming at V came to 6 bases and at J to 3 bases, leaving 14 bases not matched to a gene. The CDR3 loop spans 17 amino acids. The V gene's germline CDR1 is LNHDA and CDR2 SQIVND (reference sequence). Sequencing input: PBMCs. This clonotype was sampled from a man aged 40-55 years in good health and CMV-seropositive. This rearrangement joins TRBV19 to TRBJ2-5, with 9 bases lining up with TRBD1. The CDR3 region is CASSNLGMWTGEETQYF. As DNA, the CDR3 is TGTGCCAGTAGCAACCTTGGTATGTGGACAGGGGAAGAGACCCAGTACTTC.